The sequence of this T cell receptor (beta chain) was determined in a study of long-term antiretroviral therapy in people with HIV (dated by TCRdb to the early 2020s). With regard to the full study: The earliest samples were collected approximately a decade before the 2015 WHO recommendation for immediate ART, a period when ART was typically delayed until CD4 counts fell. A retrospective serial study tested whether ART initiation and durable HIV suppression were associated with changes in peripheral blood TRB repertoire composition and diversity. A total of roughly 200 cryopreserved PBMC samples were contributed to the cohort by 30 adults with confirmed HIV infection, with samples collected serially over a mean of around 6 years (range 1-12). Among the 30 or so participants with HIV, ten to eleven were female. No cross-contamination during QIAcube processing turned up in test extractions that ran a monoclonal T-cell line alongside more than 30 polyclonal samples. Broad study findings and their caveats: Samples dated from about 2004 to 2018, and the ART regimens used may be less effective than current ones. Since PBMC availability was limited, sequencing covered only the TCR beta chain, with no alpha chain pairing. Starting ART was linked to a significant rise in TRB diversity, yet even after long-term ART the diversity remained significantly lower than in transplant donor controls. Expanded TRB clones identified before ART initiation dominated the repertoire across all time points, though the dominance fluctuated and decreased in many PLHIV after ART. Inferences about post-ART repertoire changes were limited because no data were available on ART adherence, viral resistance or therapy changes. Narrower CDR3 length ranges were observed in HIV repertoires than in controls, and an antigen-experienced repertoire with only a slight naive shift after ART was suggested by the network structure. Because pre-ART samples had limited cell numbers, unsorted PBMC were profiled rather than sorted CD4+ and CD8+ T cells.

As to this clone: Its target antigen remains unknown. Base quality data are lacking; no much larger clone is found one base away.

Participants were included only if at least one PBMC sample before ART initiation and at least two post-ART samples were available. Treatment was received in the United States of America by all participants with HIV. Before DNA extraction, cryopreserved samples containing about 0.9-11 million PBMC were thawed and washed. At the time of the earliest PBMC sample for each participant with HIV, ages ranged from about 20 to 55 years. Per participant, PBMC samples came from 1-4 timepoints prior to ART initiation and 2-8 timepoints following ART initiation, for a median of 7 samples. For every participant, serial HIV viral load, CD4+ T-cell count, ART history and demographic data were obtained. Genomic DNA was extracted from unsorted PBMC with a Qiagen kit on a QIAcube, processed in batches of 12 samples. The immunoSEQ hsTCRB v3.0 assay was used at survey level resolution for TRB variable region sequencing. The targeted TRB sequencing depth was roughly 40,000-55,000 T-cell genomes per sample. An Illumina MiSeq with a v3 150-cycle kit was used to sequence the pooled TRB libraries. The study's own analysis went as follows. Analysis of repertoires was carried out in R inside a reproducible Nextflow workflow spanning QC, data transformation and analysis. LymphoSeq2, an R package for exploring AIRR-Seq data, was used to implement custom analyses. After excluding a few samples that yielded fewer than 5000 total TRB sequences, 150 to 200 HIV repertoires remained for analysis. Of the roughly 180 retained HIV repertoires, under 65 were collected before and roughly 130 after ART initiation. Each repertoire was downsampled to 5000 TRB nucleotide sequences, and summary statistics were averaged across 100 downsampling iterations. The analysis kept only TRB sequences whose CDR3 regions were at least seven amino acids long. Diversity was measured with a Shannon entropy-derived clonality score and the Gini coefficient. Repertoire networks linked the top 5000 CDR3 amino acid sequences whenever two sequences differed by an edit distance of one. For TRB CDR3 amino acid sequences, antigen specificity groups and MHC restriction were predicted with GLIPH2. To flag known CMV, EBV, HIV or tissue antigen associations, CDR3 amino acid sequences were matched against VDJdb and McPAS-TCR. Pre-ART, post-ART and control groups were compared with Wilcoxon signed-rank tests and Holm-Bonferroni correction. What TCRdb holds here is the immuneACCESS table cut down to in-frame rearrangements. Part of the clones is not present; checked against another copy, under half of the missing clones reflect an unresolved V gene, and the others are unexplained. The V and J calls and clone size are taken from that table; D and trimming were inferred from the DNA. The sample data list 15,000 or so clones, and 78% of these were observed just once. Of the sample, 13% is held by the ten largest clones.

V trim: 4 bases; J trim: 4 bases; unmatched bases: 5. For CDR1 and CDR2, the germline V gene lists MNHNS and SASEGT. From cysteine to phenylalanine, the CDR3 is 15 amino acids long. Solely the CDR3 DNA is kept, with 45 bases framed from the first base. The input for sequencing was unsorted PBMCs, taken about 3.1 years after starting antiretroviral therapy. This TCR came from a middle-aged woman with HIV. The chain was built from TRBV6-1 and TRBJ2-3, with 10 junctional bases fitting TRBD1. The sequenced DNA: TGTGCCAGCAGTGGACAGGGGGCGCCCCCAGATACGCAGTATTTT. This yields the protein CASSGQGAPPDTQYF.